This T cell receptor beta chain was retrieved from a study of blood T cell repertoires in COVID-19. Background on the study: Sources were T cells, B-cell-depleted T cells, or PBMCs; the material itself was cDNA or gDNA.

V lost 4 bases to trimming and J lost 9 bases; unmatched junction nucleotides: 6. Germline values: CDR1 MDHEN, CDR2 SYDVKM. The CDR3 has 13 amino acids. The protocol was immunoSEQ multiplex PCR, while the TCRdb copy is restricted to in-frame clones and leaves out a portion. The sample lists 37,000 or so clones, about 83% occurring once. The genes are TRBV28 and TRBJ2-4, with 7 bases that match TRBD2. This TCR derives from a man aged 60 to 75 with active COVID-19. Sequenced: peripheral blood. This CDR3 is CASSSGTGGIQYF. In DNA, the CDR3 is TGTGCCAGCAGTTCCGGGACGGGGGGCATTCAGTACTTC. Drawing the rest from reference TRBV28 and TRBJ2-4, the complete variable domain is DVKVTQSSRYLVKRTGEKVFLECVQDMDHENMFWYRQDPGLGLRLIYFSYDVKMKEKGDIPEGYSVSREKKERFSLILESASTNQTSMYLCASSSGTGGIQYFGAGTRLSVL.